Listed below are T cell receptor beta chains from one sample, sequenced in a study of PD-1 blockade in classical Hodgkin lymphoma. Assay used: immunoSEQ multiplex PCR; TCRdb lists only in-frame clones, some missing. Counted here are thousands of clones, roughly 79% occurring once; the ten biggest clones make up about 8%. Specimen: peripheral blood mononuclear cells (PBMCs). The source is a human donor with classical Hodgkin lymphoma. Each CDR3 is given with its conserved first and last residue. The order of the fields is clone size, V gene, J gene, D gene, CDR3 DNA, CDR3 protein. D genes are given only for firm matches. Rows may omit the clone size; those that give it use once, few, many or a size class.

clone_size: NA
v_call: TRBV5-5
j_call: TRBJ2-7
d_call: TRBD1
cdr3_nt: TGTGCCAGCAGCTCGGGACAGGGGGAATACGAGCAGTACTTC
cdr3_aa: CASSSGQGEYEQYF

clone_size: NA
v_call: TRBV5-5
j_call: TRBJ2-5
d_call: TRBD1
cdr3_nt: TGTGCCAGCAGCTCGACAGGGGTGCTAGAGACCCAGTACTTC
cdr3_aa: CASSSTGVLETQYF

clone_size: NA
v_call: TRBV9
j_call: TRBJ2-1
d_call: TRBD1
cdr3_nt: TGTGCCAGCAGCACCCCGGGACAGGGGAGCCTTAATGAGCAGTTCTTC
cdr3_aa: CASSTPGQGSLNEQFF

clone_size: NA
v_call: TRBV2
j_call: TRBJ2-5
d_call: TRBD2
cdr3_nt: TGTGCCAGCAGTGTGGGTCTAGCGGGAGTGGGTCTCCAAGAGACCCAGTACTTC
cdr3_aa: CASSVGLAGVGLQETQYF

clone_size: NA
v_call: TRBV30
j_call: TRBJ2-6
d_call: NA
cdr3_nt: TGTGCCTGCGGGGCGGGTTGGCCTGGGGCCAACGTCCTGACTTTC
cdr3_aa: CACGAGWPGANVLTF

clone_size: NA
v_call: TRBV10-2
j_call: TRBJ2-3
d_call: TRBD2
cdr3_nt: TGCGCCAGCAGGGACCCGGACGGGAGGGCGAATTTT
cdr3_aa: CASRDPDGRANF

clone_size: NA
v_call: TRBV4-2
j_call: TRBJ2-3
d_call: TRBD2
cdr3_nt: TGTGCCAGCAGCCCTCGAGGTGCGGGAGGGATAACAGATACGCAGTATTTT
cdr3_aa: CASSPRGAGGITDTQYF

clone_size: NA
v_call: TRBV29-1
j_call: TRBJ2-7
d_call: TRBD1
cdr3_nt: TGCAGCGTTGGAGACCCGGGACAGAATAACGAGCAGTACTTC
cdr3_aa: CSVGDPGQNNEQYF

clone_size: NA
v_call: TRBV6-6
j_call: TRBJ1-6
d_call: NA
cdr3_nt: TGTGCCAGCAGGGGTGGCGATTCACCCCTCCACTTT
cdr3_aa: CASRGGDSPLHF

clone_size: NA
v_call: TRBV9
j_call: TRBJ1-1
d_call: NA
cdr3_nt: TGTGCCAGCGGGGCGGGTTTGAACACTGAAGCTTTCTTT
cdr3_aa: CASGAGLNTEAFF

clone_size: NA
v_call: TRBV9
j_call: TRBJ1-2
d_call: TRBD1
cdr3_nt: TGTGCCAGCAGCACCCCCCGGGACAGTAAGGGCTACACCTTC
cdr3_aa: CASSTPRDSKGYTF

clone_size: NA
v_call: TRBV10-3
j_call: TRBJ1-1
d_call: TRBD1
cdr3_nt: TGTGCCATCAGTGGGGGACAGGGAGACACTGAAGCTTTCTTT
cdr3_aa: CAISGGQGDTEAFF

clone_size: large
v_call: TRBV5-1
j_call: TRBJ2-5
d_call: TRBD1
cdr3_nt: TGCGCCAGCAGCTTAACCGACAGGGGGGAGACCCAGTACTTC
cdr3_aa: CASSLTDRGETQYF

clone_size: NA
v_call: TRBV28
j_call: TRBJ2-1
d_call: TRBD2
cdr3_nt: TGTGCCAGCAGTCGGACTAGAAATTCTGATGAGCAGTTCTTC
cdr3_aa: CASSRTRNSDEQFF

clone_size: NA
v_call: TRBV5-1
j_call: TRBJ2-5
d_call: TRBD2
cdr3_nt: TGCGCCAGCAGCCTAGCGGGGGTTCTTCAAGAGACCCAGTACTTC
cdr3_aa: CASSLAGVLQETQYF

clone_size: NA
v_call: TRBV5-1
j_call: TRBJ2-7
d_call: TRBD1
cdr3_nt: TGCGCCAGCAGCTCTCAGGGGGCCTACGAGCAGTACTTC
cdr3_aa: CASSSQGAYEQYF

clone_size: once
v_call: TRBV13
j_call: TRBJ2-3
d_call: TRBD2
cdr3_nt: TGTGCCAGCAGCTCCGGGACTAGCGGGAGATCAACAGATACGCAGTATTTT
cdr3_aa: CASSSGTSGRSTDTQYF

clone_size: NA
v_call: TRBV2
j_call: TRBJ2-3
d_call: NA
cdr3_nt: TGTGCCAGCACGGGGATCCGGGGTTCAGATACGCAGTATTTT
cdr3_aa: CASTGIRGSDTQYF

clone_size: few
v_call: TRBV2
j_call: TRBJ2-3
d_call: NA
cdr3_nt: TGTGCCAGCAGTTCCGAGGGTAGAGATACGCAGTATTTT
cdr3_aa: CASSSEGRDTQYF

clone_size: few
v_call: TRBV6-5
j_call: TRBJ2-3
d_call: NA
cdr3_nt: TGTGCCAGCAGTCGGACCCGAGCTGATACGCAGTATTTT
cdr3_aa: CASSRTRADTQYF